A single sample gave rise to the 18 T cell receptor beta chains below, sequenced in a study of blood T cell repertoires in COVID-19. Some clones are missing from TCRdb's copy, which holds only in-frame ones; the method was immunoSEQ multiplex PCR. Here the sample spans 400,000 to 450,000 clones, roughly 90% being singletons. Sample: peripheral blood. These receptors were obtained from a woman aged 40 to 55 with COVID-19, enrolled during active disease.

V usage is TRBV7-2 and J usage is TRBJ1-2, with no clear D. The germline V gene encodes CDR1 SGHTA and CDR2 FQGNSA. The V gene lost 3 bases and the J gene lost 6 bases, with 14 bases spanning the gap. This CDR3 comprises 14 residues. CDR3 sequence reads: CASSLLRGLHGYTF. The CDR3 DNA follows: TGTGCCAGCAGCTTGTTGCGCGGACTGCATGGCTACACCTTC. Filled out from reference TRBV7-2 and TRBJ1-2, the complete variable domain reads GAGVSQSPSNKVTEKGKDVELRCDPISGHTALYWYRQSLGQGLEFLIYFQGNSAPDKSGLPSDRFSAERTGGSVSTLTIQRTQQEDSAVYLCASSLLRGLHGYTFGSGTRLTVV.

This clone was found a few times. V and J are TRBV29-1 and TRBJ1-1; D remains ambiguous. Germline V CDR1 and CDR2: SQVTM, ANQGSEA. The CDR3 is made up of 12 amino acids. Trimming left V 7 bases short and J 4 bases short, with 13 bases between. The chain's CDR3 is CSALLGSTEAFF. CDR3 bases: TGCAGCGCCTTACTAGGGTCCACTGAAGCTTTCTTT.

The chain is built from TRBV18 and TRBJ2-5; 8 positions match TRBD2. CDR1 and CDR2 (germline): KGHSH, LQKENI. The CDR3 loop spans 17 amino acids. Germline trimming cut 2 bases from V and 2 bases from J; bases unmatched to any gene: 10. In DNA, the CDR3 is TGTGCCAGCTCACCAGTCCCAGCGGGGGCCATACAAGAGACCCAGTACTTC. Its protein is CASSPVPAGAIQETQYF.

The chain recombines TRBV6-5 with TRBJ1-2; 9 positions agree with TRBD1. The germline CDR1 and CDR2 sequences are MNHEY and SVGAGI. Trimming removed 8 bases from V and 6 bases from J; junction bases left unmatched: 4. This CDR3 spans 12 amino acids. The CDR3 reads CASSDRGDGYTF. In DNA form, the CDR3 reads TGTGCCAGCTCGGACAGGGGAGATGGCTACACCTTC.

The chain carries TRBV6-4 and TRBJ1-5; 7 bases align to TRBD1. The V gene end was trimmed by 0 bases and the J gene end by 2 bases; junction bases not matched to a gene: 4. The CDR3 spans 16 residues. The germline gives CDR1 MRHNA, CDR2 SNTAGT. CDR3 sequence: CASSDSTGTGNQPQHF. Written as DNA, the CDR3 is TGTGCCAGCAGTGACTCGACAGGGACGGGCAATCAGCCCCAGCATTTT.

V is TRBV11-2 and J is TRBJ1-5, with TRBD1 matching over 7 bases. J gave up 4 bases and V 3 bases, and 9 bases lay outside the gene matches. Germline V gives CDR1 SGHAT, CDR2 FQNNGV. This CDR3 region has 16 residues. DNA of the CDR3: TGTGCCAGCAGCTTTTCCCCAGGGGGAGGAAATCAGCCCCAGCATTTT. Protein product: CASSFSPGGGNQPQHF.

The chain uses TRBV15 and TRBJ1-5, with TRBD1 as a possible D gene (5 bases). Germline V gene sequence: CDR1 LNHNV, CDR2 YYDKDF (reference sequence). With 0 bases removed from V and 7 bases from J, the gap between germline ends came to 13 bases. The length of the CDR3 is 15 residues. The chain's CDR3 is CATSRDPRGSQPQHF. For the CDR3, the DNA is TGTGCCACCAGCAGAGACCCCCGGGGGAGCCAGCCCCAGCATTTT.

The rearrangement uses TRBV7-2 and TRBJ1-2; 9 bases fit TRBD1. Germline-derived CDR1 and CDR2 are SGHTA and FQGNSA. This CDR3 contains 15 residues. V shed 2 bases, J shed 4 bases, and the junction held 5 bases outside the gene matches. The CDR3 spells CASSLSTGGFYGYTF. The CDR3 DNA reads as TGTGCCAGCAGCTTATCGACAGGGGGATTCTATGGCTACACCTTC.

There are a few counts of this clone. This chain uses TRBV28 with TRBJ1-4, with 7 bases fitting TRBD1. There are 15 residues in the CDR3. V trimming: 2 bases; J trimming: 5 bases; junction bases outside the gene matches: 5. Germline loops: CDR1 MDHEN, CDR2 SYDVKM. CDR3 nucleotide sequence: TGTGCCAGCAGTTTAGGACAGGCGATAAATGAAAAACTGTTTTTT. It translates to CASSLGQAINEKLFF.

The chain couples TRBV29-1 to TRBJ1-3, with 8 positions matching TRBD1. Per germline, CDR1 SQVTM and CDR2 ANQGSEA. This CDR3 contains 14 residues. V shed 7 bases and J 3 bases; nucleotides not matched to a gene: 8. The CDR3 spells CSADRVEDGNTIYF. CDR3 in DNA: TGCAGCGCGGACAGGGTGGAGGATGGAAACACCATATATTTT. Combining the CDR3 with reference TRBV29-1 and TRBJ1-3 gives the whole variable domain SAVISQKPSRDICQRGTSLTIQCQVDSQVTMMFWYRQQPGQSLTLIATANQGSEATYESGFVIDKFPISRPNLTFSTLTVSNMSPEDSSIYLCSADRVEDGNTIYFGEGSWLTVV.

The DNA of the CDR3 is TGCGCCAGCAGCCAGCTACCGAGGGAGGCCACGCAGTATTTT. As protein: CASSQLPREATQYF. This rearrangement joins TRBV4-3 to TRBJ2-3; D is perhaps TRBD2 (6 bases). Trimming stripped 3 bases from V and 9 bases from J, with 16 bases between. The CDR3 runs to 14 residues. Germline V CDR1 and CDR2: LGHNA, YSLEER.

V is TRBV7-6 and J is TRBJ1-3; no reliable D call. CDR3 length equals 19 residues. The V end was cut by 2 bases, the J end by 0 bases, with 20 bases between. Per germline, CDR1 SGHVS and CDR2 FNYEAQ. The DNA of the CDR3 is TGTGCCAGCAGCTTAAGTGTACAGAGCTACCAGAACTCTGGAAACACCATATATTTT. This sequence encodes CASSLSVQSYQNSGNTIYF.

The chain is built from TRBV5-1 and TRBJ1-2; TRBD1 is a possible D gene (6 bases). CDR1 is SGHRS, CDR2 YFSETQ, per germline. Deletions cut 0 bases from V and 8 bases from J, with 11 bases between. The CDR3 sequence is 13 residues long. CDR3 in amino acids: CASSLGSGEGYTF. The CDR3 nucleotides read TGCGCCAGCAGCTTGGGTTCAGGGGAAGGCTACACCTTC.

The genes are TRBV19 and TRBJ1-1, with a tentative D call TRBD1 (5 bases). The CDR3 runs 15 residues. From germline, CDR1 is LNHDA and CDR2 SQIVND (reference sequence). The V end lost 3 bases, the J end lost 1 base, and 12 bases lay between the germline ends. CDR3 amino acids: CASSIKGTTNTEAFF. The CDR3 DNA sequence: TGTGCCAGTAGTATTAAGGGGACTACGAACACTGAAGCTTTCTTT. Combining the CDR3 with reference TRBV19 and TRBJ1-1 gives the whole variable domain DGGITQSPKYLFRKEGQNVTLSCEQNLNHDAMYWYRQDPGQGLRLIYYSQIVNDFQKGDIAEGYSVSREKKESFPLTVTSAQKNPTAFYLCASSIKGTTNTEAFFGQGTRLTVV.

The chain combines TRBV5-4 with TRBJ2-5; 7 nucleotides match TRBD1. Germline assignment: CDR1 SGHNT and CDR2 YYREEE (reference sequence). This CDR3 contains 14 residues. The V and J ends lost 4 bases and 2 bases, in that order; junction bases with no gene match: 5. The CDR3 loop reads CASSQQGKQETQYF. The CDR3 DNA reads TGTGCCAGCAGCCAACAGGGGAAGCAAGAGACCCAGTACTTC.

The V gene is TRBV13, the J gene TRBJ1-3, with 7 bases lining up with TRBD1. The germline gives CDR1 PRHDT, CDR2 FYEKMQ (reference sequence). Trimming removed 4 bases from V and 2 bases from J; junction bases left unmatched: 2. The CDR3 runs 14 residues. CDR3 sequence: CASSSRGTGNTIYF. DNA for the CDR3: TGTGCCAGCAGCTCCAGGGGGACTGGAAACACCATATATTTT. The variable domain in full, with the rest retrieved from reference TRBV13 and TRBJ1-3, is AAGVIQSPRHLIKEKRETATLKCYPIPRHDTVYWYQQGPGQDPQFLISFYEKMQSDKGSIPDRFSAQQFSDYHSELNMSSLELGDSALYFCASSSRGTGNTIYFGEGSWLTVV.

The chain combines TRBV19 with TRBJ1-1; 9 bases are a match to TRBD1. V dropped 0 bases and J dropped 7; count of bases not matched to a gene: 0. Germline V CDR1 and CDR2: LNHDA, SQIVND (reference sequence). This CDR3 comprises 13 residues. The CDR3 DNA sequence: TGTGCCAGTAGTATAGAGGGACAGGGTGAAGCTTTCTTT. Its protein product is CASSIEGQGEAFF.

The chain uses TRBV10-3 and TRBJ2-2; a weak D match, TRBD2 (7 bases). Germline V gives CDR1 ENHRY, CDR2 SYGVKD. V was cut by 3 bases and J by 6 bases, with 14 bases left in between. CDR3 length: 15 amino acids. The CDR3 DNA sequence: TGTGCCATCAGTGATAGAGGGGGGGCCTCCGGGGAGCTGTTTTTT. Residues: CAISDRGGASGELFF.